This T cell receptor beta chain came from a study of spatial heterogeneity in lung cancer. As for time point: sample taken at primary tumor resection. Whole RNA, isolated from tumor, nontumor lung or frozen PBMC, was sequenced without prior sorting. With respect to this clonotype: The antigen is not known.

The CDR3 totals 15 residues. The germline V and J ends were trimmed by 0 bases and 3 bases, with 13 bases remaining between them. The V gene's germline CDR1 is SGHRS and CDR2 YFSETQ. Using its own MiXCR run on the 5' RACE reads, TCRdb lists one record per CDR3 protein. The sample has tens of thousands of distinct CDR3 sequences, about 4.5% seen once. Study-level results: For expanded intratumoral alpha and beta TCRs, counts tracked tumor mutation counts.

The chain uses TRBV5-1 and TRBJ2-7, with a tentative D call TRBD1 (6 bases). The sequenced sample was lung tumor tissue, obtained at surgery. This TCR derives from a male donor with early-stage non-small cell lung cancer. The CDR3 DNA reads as TGCGCCAGCAGCTTGGCCCCTGTAGGGGGCTACGAGCAGTACTTC. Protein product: CASSLAPVGGYEQYF.